Listed below are T cell receptor beta chains from one sample, sequenced in a study of cytomegalovirus exposure and HLA in healthy donors. Some clones are missing from TCRdb's copy, which holds only in-frame ones; the method was immunoSEQ multiplex PCR. The table has fewer than 250,000 clones, approximately 86% seen once; the top ten hold under 2%. Sequenced input: PBMCs. The origin of the receptors is a woman aged 18-29 years in good health and CMV-seronegative. Both conserved end residues are part of each CDR3. D genes are given only for firm matches.

TRBV6-1	TRBJ1-3	TRBD1	TGTGCCAGCCAGGGGGGAGGAAACACCATATATTTT	CASQGGGNTIYF
TRBV7-9	TRBJ2-2	-	TGTGCCAGCAGCTTAGTGGCCGGGTCCGGGGAGCTGTTTTTT	CASSLVAGSGELFF
TRBV6-6	TRBJ2-1	TRBD1	TGTGCCAGCAGTTCGGGACAGGGCGTTAACAATGAGCAGTTCTTC	CASSSGQGVNNEQFF
TRBV5-6	TRBJ2-2	TRBD1	TGTGCCAGCAGCCCAGTCCCTGAGACAGGGGCCGGGGAGCTGTTTTTT	CASSPVPETGAGELFF
TRBV19	TRBJ1-4	-	TGTGCCAGTAGCAGGCGCAGGTATAATGAAAAACTGTTTTTT	CASSRRRYNEKLFF
TRBV7-9	TRBJ1-5	-	TGTTCCAGCAGCCGAGATGGGGGGATTAGCAATCAGCCCCAGCATTTT	CSSSRDGGISNQPQHF
TRBV11-2	TRBJ2-3	-	TGTGCCAGCAGCTTAGAACTCCGTGCCACAGATACGCAGTATTTT	CASSLELRATDTQYF
TRBV19	TRBJ1-5	-	TGTGCCAGTAGTATTGCGGGGGGCAAGGGCAATCAGCCCCAGCATTTT	CASSIAGGKGNQPQHF
TRBV11-2	TRBJ1-3	TRBD1	TGTGCCAGCAGCCCCAGGGGGGACTCTGGAAACACCATATATTTT	CASSPRGDSGNTIYF
TRBV10-3	TRBJ1-4	TRBD1	TGTGCCATCAGCGGACAGGGAACTAATGAAAAACTGTTTTTT	CAISGQGTNEKLFF
TRBV30	TRBJ1-1	-	TGTGCCTACTCCTTAGACAGGAACACTGAAGCTTTCTTT	CAYSLDRNTEAFF
TRBV30	TRBJ1-1	-	TGTGCCTGGGTGACTTGGAACACTGAAGCTTTCTTT	CAWVTWNTEAFF
TRBV7-9	TRBJ2-1	TRBD2	TGTTCCAGCAGCTTAGGTAGCGGGGGGGCCGACAATGAGCAGTTCTTC	CSSSLGSGGADNEQFF
TRBV27	TRBJ2-7	TRBD1	TGTGCCAGCAGTCCCGGACAGGGCCCTTACGAGCAGTACTTC	CASSPGQGPYEQYF
TRBV15	TRBJ2-2	TRBD2	TGTGCCACCAGCAGTCTAGCGGGGGGGCCGGCGAACACCGGGGAGCTGTTTTTT	CATSSLAGGPANTGELFF
TRBV7-9	TRBJ2-3	-	TGTGCCAGCAGCCCGCGTTCTGGGGGGGCGTTAAAGGATACGCAGTATTTT	CASSPRSGGALKDTQYF
TRBV28	TRBJ2-1	-	TGTGCCAGCAGTTTTACCGGTAGCGCCAATGAGCAGTTCTTC	CASSFTGSANEQFF
TRBV28	TRBJ1-2	-	TGTGCCAGCAGTAAAGGGGGATCTAACTATGGCTACACCTTC	CASSKGGSNYGYTF